This T cell receptor (beta chain) derives from a study of human T cells and chemical hapten exposure. General observations from the study: With DPC sensitization, TCRs exceeding 1 in 1000 frequency showed no change.

Via MiXCR, TCRdb re-called the RACE reads, giving one row per CDR3 protein. Among a few hundred thousand distinct CDR3 sequences listed, about 6% were seen once. Details on this clonotype: Its target is unknown.

Described time point: patch test 2, 6 weeks after DPC sensitization. The treatment denotes: therapeutic diphenylcyclopropenone sensitization with weekly scalp DPC. Germline V gene lookup returns CDR1 KGHSH and CDR2 LQKENI. V shed 3 bases, J shed 6 bases, and the junction held 11 bases outside the gene matches. The CDR3 loop spans 16 amino acids. The source was whole blood, collected in connection with sensitization to the hapten diphenylcyclopropenone (DPC). V and J are TRBV18 and TRBJ1-1; 9 nucleotides agree with TRBD1. The TCR comes from a woman aged 18-29 years with alopecia areata. Some clones in this sample may be carry-over from other donors' samples. The CDR3 nucleotides read TGTGCCAGCTCACCGAGGACAGGGGTGAACGGTGCTGAAGCTTTCTTT. This sequence encodes CASSPRTGVNGAEAFF.